This passage covers 19 T cell receptor beta chains from one sample sequenced in a study of T-cell reconstitution after alpha-beta-depleted transplantation in children. The TCRbeta library was prepared with unique molecular identifiers. MiXCR was run by TCRdb on the PCR reads, yielding one entry per CDR3 protein. The sample has 450,000 to 550,000 distinct CDR3 sequences; over 10% are singletons. Sequences were derived from PBMCs, mostly from graft donor cells, sampled 180 days after TCRalphabeta/CD19-depleted stem cell transplant. Receptors originate from a female patient between 2 and 10 years old who had a stem cell transplant for aplastic anemia, so the T cells may come from the graft donor.

This clonotype was seen ten or more times. The genes are TRBV7-2 and TRBJ1-3; D is undetermined. V gave up 0 bases and J gave up 3 bases, with 18 bases separating them. There are 18 residues in the CDR3. CDR1 and CDR2 from the germline V gene are SGHTA and FQGNSA. The CDR3 sequence is CASSLAVVTAKRGNTIYF. The CDR3 bases are TGTGCCAGCAGCTTAGCTGTTGTAACAGCAAAGCGTGGAAACACCATATATTTT.

The gene calls are TRBV7-9 and TRBJ2-1, with TRBD2 matching over 7 bases. This CDR3 is 16 amino acids long. CDR1 is SEHNR and CDR2 is FQNEAQ in the germline V gene (reference sequence). The J segment lost 0 bases and the V segment lost 5 bases, leaving 7 bases of the junction unmatched. CDR3 in DNA: TGTGCCAGCAGCCCCTTGGGGGGGAGCTCCTACAATGAGCAGTTCTTC. As protein: CASSPLGGSSYNEQFF. Full variable domain (missing parts from reference TRBV7-9 and TRBJ2-1): DTGVSQNPRHKITKRGQNVTFRCDPISEHNRLYWYRQTLGQGPEFLTYFQNEAQLEKSRLLSDRFSAERPKGSFSTLEIQRTEQGDSAMYLCASSPLGGSSYNEQFFGPGTRLTVL.

This chain uses TRBV7-3 with TRBJ2-1, with 7 bases aligning to TRBD2. The CDR3 is 15 amino acids. From germline, CDR1 is SGHTA and CDR2 FQGTGA. Germline trimming cut 3 bases from V and 9 bases from J; bases unmatched to any gene: 11. The CDR3 coding sequence is TGTGCCAGCAGCTTCGCTAGCGGAGTGGTCGGTGAGCAGTTCTTC. It yields the protein CASSFASGVVGEQFF.

The chain employs TRBV7-8 and TRBJ2-5, with 11 bases aligning to TRBD2. CDR3 size: 17 residues. Per germline, CDR1 SGHVS and CDR2 FQNEAQ. J lost 1 base, V lost 5 bases, and 9 bases had no gene match. CDR3 in amino acids: CASSLRLAGRLQETQYF. The CDR3 region has the DNA TGTGCCAGCAGCCTGAGACTAGCGGGGCGCCTCCAAGAGACCCAGTACTTC.

This clonotype turned up a few times. V usage is TRBV4-1 and J usage is TRBJ1-4; D is undetermined. Trimming stripped 4 bases from V and 8 bases from J, with 17 bases between. The CDR3 has 15 amino acids. The germline CDR1 and CDR2 sequences are MGHRA and YSYEKL. Here the CDR3 reads CASSRDRQVREKLFF. CDR3 DNA: TGCGCCAGCAGCCGAGATCGGCAGGTTCGAGAAAAACTGTTTTTT.

This clonotype has a handful of counts. The V gene is TRBV3-1, the J gene TRBJ1-1; weak D call: TRBD1 (5 bases). This CDR3 contains 16 residues. Germline CDR1 is LGHDT and CDR2 is YNNKEL (reference sequence). V lost 1 base and J 1 base, leaving 13 bases between the germline ends. DNA for the CDR3: TGTGCCAGCAGCCAAGCCATCCTGGGGCGGAACACTGAAGCTTTCTTT. Amino acids: CASSQAILGRNTEAFF.

This clonotype appeared a few times. V usage is TRBV6-2 or TRBV6-3 and J usage is TRBJ2-1; D remains ambiguous. The CDR3 extends over 14 amino acids. Germline-derived CDR1 and CDR2 are MNHEY and SVGEGT. Trimming cost V 7 bases and J 2 bases, with 12 bases left between them. In DNA form, the CDR3 reads TGTGCCAGCACTTCCAGAGGCCCCTACAATGAGCAGTTCTTC. Its protein product is CASTSRGPYNEQFF.

This clonotype turned up a few times. The DNA for the CDR3 is TGTGCCAGCAGTGCCATCCCGACCTTGATGAGCTCCTACAATGAGCAGTTCTTC. This gives the protein CASSAIPTLMSSYNEQFF. The V and J genes are TRBV28 and TRBJ2-1, with unresolved D. The CDR3 is 18 residues long. The V and J ends lost 5 bases and 0 bases respectively, with 20 bases between them. The germline V gene has CDR1 MDHEN and CDR2 SYDVKM.

This clonotype was seen more than once but under ten times. The CDR3 loop is CASSFSSQGINEQFF. The CDR3 region has the DNA TGTGCCAGCAGTTTCTCGTCACAGGGCATCAATGAGCAGTTCTTC. The chain employs TRBV12-3 or TRBV12-4 and TRBJ2-1; a weak D match, TRBD1 (6 bases). CDR3 length equals 15 residues. V dropped 3 bases and J dropped 6 bases, with 15 bases sitting between them.

V is TRBV20-1 and J is TRBJ2-7; 8 bases fit TRBD1. This CDR3 is 14 amino acids long. The V and J ends lost 2 bases and 5 bases, in that order; junction bases with no gene match: 8. Germline CDR1 reads DFQATT; CDR2 reads SNEGSKA (reference sequence). DNA of the CDR3: TGCAGTGCTAGAAAGACAGGGGCGGGTAACGAGCAGTACTTC. Translating it yields CSARKTGAGNEQYF.

This clonotype was detected a few times. The V gene is TRBV5-5, the J gene TRBJ1-3, with D possibly being TRBD1 (6 bases). V lost 3 bases, J lost 0 bases, and 10 bases lay in between. Germline CDR1 is SGHKS and CDR2 is YYEKEE (reference sequence). CDR3 size: 15 residues. The CDR3 DNA sequence: TGTGCCAGCAGCTCCACAGGGTTCTCTGGAAACACCATATATTTT. Protein sequence: CASSSTGFSGNTIYF.

This clonotype appeared many times. J is TRBJ1-4 and V is TRBV7-2; D is uncertain. This CDR3 is built from 17 residues. The germline gives CDR1 SGHTA, CDR2 FQGNSA. V shed 5 bases and J shed 10 bases, with 26 bases lying between them. DNA of the CDR3: TGTGCCAGCAGCCCCATGAATCCGACCCTTGCTACGAGAAAACTGTTTTTT. This codes for CASSPMNPTLATRKLFF. Combining the CDR3 with reference TRBV7-2 and TRBJ1-4 gives the whole variable domain GAGVSQSPSNKVTEKGKDVELRCDPISGHTALYWYRQSLGQGLEFLIYFQGNSAPDKSGLPSDRFSAERTGGSVSTLTIQRTQQEDSAVYLCASSPMNPTLATRKLFFGSGTQLSVL.

This sequence joins TRBV28 and TRBJ2-7; no clear D. Trimming took 3 bases from V and 1 from J, leaving 10 bases between them. CDR3 length: 14 amino acids. Per germline, CDR1 MDHEN and CDR2 SYDVKM. The CDR3 sequence: CASSFPLSSYEQYF. CDR3 DNA: TGTGCCAGCAGTTTCCCCCTCTCGTCCTACGAGCAGTACTTC.

This clonotype was seen a single time. V gene TRBV15 combines with J gene TRBJ2-1; 9 positions match TRBD2. CDR3 length equals 14 residues. CDR1 and CDR2 (germline): LNHNV, YYDKDF (reference sequence). Trimming at V came to 1 base and at J to 7 bases, leaving 2 bases not matched to a gene. The CDR3 nucleotides read TGTGCCACCAGCAGAGGACTAGCGGTGAATGAGCAGTTCTTC. It yields the protein CATSRGLAVNEQFF.

This chain connects TRBV4-3 to TRBJ1-4, with 10 bases identical to TRBD1. The V gene's germline CDR1 is LGHNA and CDR2 YSLEER. V was pared by 3 bases and J by 7 bases, with 5 bases of the junction left unmatched. The CDR3 is made up of 15 amino acids. The chain's CDR3 is CASSHRDRGTEKLFF. The CDR3 DNA follows: TGCGCCAGCAGCCACCGGGACAGGGGAACTGAAAAACTGTTTTTT.

This clonotype appeared a few times. CDR3 region: CSACEGRWSHGGDTQYF. Here the CDR3 DNA reads TGCAGTGCTTGCGAGGGGAGGTGGTCTCACGGGGGAGATACGCAGTATTTT. The chain couples TRBV20-1 to TRBJ2-3; D is possibly TRBD2 (6 bases). Germline lookup yields CDR1 DFQATT and CDR2 SNEGSKA (reference sequence). The CDR3 has 17 residues. V dropped 5 bases and J dropped 5 bases, with 26 bases sitting between them.

Only a few counts were recorded for this clonotype. This sequence joins TRBV27 and TRBJ2-7, with D perhaps being TRBD1 or TRBD2 (6 bases each). Per germline, CDR1 MNHEY and CDR2 SMNVEV (reference sequence). Trimming removed 8 bases from V and 4 bases from J, with 21 bases in between. CDR3 length: 15 residues. CDR3 in DNA: TGTGCCAGCCGGGGGCGGGGCCTGGCCAGTTACGAGCAGTACGTC. This sequence encodes CASRGRGLASYEQYV.

As to this clonotype: This may be a read error: a much more frequent sequence differs by one nucleotide. The V and J genes are TRBV12-3 or TRBV12-4 and TRBJ2-5; tentatively, D is TRBD2 (6 bases). This CDR3 is built from 12 residues. V lost 2 bases, J lost 7 bases, and 8 bases lay in between. The CDR3 protein is CASSLLGGTQYF. The CDR3 DNA is TGTGCCAGCAGTTTATTGGGGGGGACCCAGTACTTC.

The chain carries TRBV12-3 or TRBV12-4 and TRBJ1-4, with D unclear. V was shortened by 1 base and J by 10 bases, with 7 bases between the two germline ends. CDR3 size: 12 residues. CDR3 loop: CASSLEFAKLFF. DNA for the CDR3: TGTGCCAGCAGTTTAGAGTTCGCAAAACTGTTTTTT.